This TCR beta chain was documented in a study of blood T cell repertoires in COVID-19. Study details: Acute-phase and convalescent COVID-19 samples originated in the United States, Italy and Spain.

Authors' processing steps: By means of reference gene primer amplification, nucleated cell counts were estimated. Assay used: immunoSEQ multiplex PCR; TCRdb lists only in-frame clones, some missing. That table furnishes V, J and clone size, whereas the DNA furnished D and trimming. The table has 360,000 or so clones, roughly 89% seen once. Clinical history as reported by participants underpinned cohort assignment. The J segment lost 4 bases and the V segment lost 2 bases, leaving 18 bases of the junction unmatched. Germline V gene data show CDR1 as SGHVS and CDR2 as FNYEAQ. The CDR3 has 20 residues. Sequencing input: PBMCs or T cells enriched from blood (not recorded which). The gene calls are TRBV7-6 and TRBJ2-7; TRBD2 matches at 12 bases. The sequence was obtained from a woman in her 30s who had recovered from COVID-19. The DNA for the CDR3 is TGTGCCAGCAGCTTAAACCCGCCACTAGCGGGGGGACGATTAGGGTACGAGCAGTACTTC. Protein: CASSLNPPLAGGRLGYEQYF.